This T cell receptor beta chain was sequenced for a study of blood T cell repertoires in COVID-19. CDR1 and CDR2 from the germline V gene are SGHRS and YFSETQ. There are 13 residues in the CDR3. V gave up 5 bases and J gave up 7 bases, with 15 bases separating them. Assay used: immunoSEQ multiplex PCR; TCRdb lists only in-frame clones, some missing. The sample has 55,000 to 70,000 clones, over 75% seen once. This receptor was identified in a man in his sixties with active or convalescent COVID-19. This chain joins TRBV5-1 and TRBJ2-5; D gene uncertain. Sample: peripheral blood. The CDR3: CASRRSPGGTQYF. For the CDR3, the DNA is TGCGCCAGCAGGCGGTCCCCTGGTGGGACCCAGTACTTC. Full variable domain (missing parts from reference TRBV5-1 and TRBJ2-5): KAGVTQTPRYLIKTRGQQVTLSCSPISGHRSVSWYQQTPGQGLQFLFEYFSETQRNKGNFPGRFSGRQFSNSRSEMNVSTLELGDSALYLCASRRSPGGTQYFGPGTRLLVL.